This T cell receptor (beta chain) stems from a study of blood T cell repertoires in COVID-19. Sequenced by immunoSEQ multiplex PCR; TCRdb stores in-frame clones only, minus some. This repertoire shows hundreds of thousands of clones, roughly 86% found once; its top ten account for more than 2%. Participants came from about 23 US areas, aged about 18 to 100 years. Sequenced sample: PBMCs or T cells enriched from blood (not recorded which). The sequence was collected from a woman in her forties or fifties who had recovered from COVID-19.

CDR3 nucleotides: TGCGCCAGCAGCCAAGATCCCCCCGCTACGGGAGGGGCCTGGAATGAGCAGTTCTTC. The encoded protein is CASSQDPPATGGAWNEQFF. The chain combines TRBV4-3 with TRBJ2-1, with 8 bases identical to TRBD2. The CDR3 runs to 19 residues. The germline V gene encodes CDR1 LGHNA and CDR2 YSLEER. The V and J ends lost 0 bases and 7 bases, in that order; junction bases with no gene match: 17.